This TCR beta chain was identified during a study of blood T cells in healthy people across ages. Findings of the study overall: Diversity was estimated from one million T cells, and these estimates were considered underestimates.

With regard to this clonotype: Its specificity is not known.

The authors ran a second PCR of roughly 6 to 12 cycles using a sample-barcoded 5' primer and a J-beta primer mix. TCRdb reprocessed the 5' RACE reads with MiXCR, giving one entry per CDR3 protein. The profile shows around 500,000 distinct CDR3 sequences, around half of them singletons. The CDR3 length is 12 residues. V was pared by 2 bases and J by 7 bases, with 8 bases between. The chain is built from TRBV12-3 or TRBV12-4 and TRBJ1-2; tentatively, D is TRBD1 (5 bases). The sequenced material came from blood. The clonotype comes from a man aged 80 or over in good health. CDR3 sequence (DNA): TGTGCCAGCAGTTTATTCGGGGGTGGCTACACCTTC. Translated: CASSLFGGGYTF.